This T cell receptor beta chain was recovered during a study of blood T cell repertoires in COVID-19. Study-level information: Material from acute and convalescent COVID-19 was sourced from the United States, Italy and Spain.

The CDR3 contains 16 residues. The germline V gene has CDR1 KGHDR and CDR2 SFDVKD. The J segment lost 6 bases and the V segment lost 4 bases, leaving 9 bases of the junction unmatched. Authors' data handling: Reference gene primers were amplified, and this amplification served to estimate nucleated cell counts. The data were produced by immunoSEQ multiplex PCR, yet TCRdb's version contains in-frame clones alone and is incomplete. V and J calls plus clone size are reproduced from that table; the DNA served to infer D and trimming. The sample consists of roughly 97,000 clones, 90% to 95% of them appearing once.

This sequence was found in a human donor in a cohort sampled during active COVID-19. Sequenced: peripheral blood. V gene TRBV24-1 combines with J gene TRBJ2-1, with 9 bases aligning to TRBD1. The CDR3 DNA is TGTGCCACCAGTGAACCGGGACAGGGTGGGGGCAATGAGCAGTTCTTC. This sequence encodes CATSEPGQGGGNEQFF.